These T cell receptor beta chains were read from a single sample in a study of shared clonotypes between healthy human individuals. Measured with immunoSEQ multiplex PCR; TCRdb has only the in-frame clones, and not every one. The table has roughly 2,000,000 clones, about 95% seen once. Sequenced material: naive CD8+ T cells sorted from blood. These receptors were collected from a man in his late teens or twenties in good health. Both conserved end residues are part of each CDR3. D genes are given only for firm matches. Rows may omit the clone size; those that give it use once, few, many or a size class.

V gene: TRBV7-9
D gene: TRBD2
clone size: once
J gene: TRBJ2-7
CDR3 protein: CASSLSLAGEYEQYF
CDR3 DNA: TGTGCCAGCAGCTTATCCCTAGCGGGAGAGTACGAGCAGTACTTC

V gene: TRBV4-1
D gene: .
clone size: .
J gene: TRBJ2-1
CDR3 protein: CASSLGGLSYNEQFF
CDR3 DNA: TGCGCCAGCAGCCTCGGGGGGCTCTCCTACAATGAGCAGTTCTTC

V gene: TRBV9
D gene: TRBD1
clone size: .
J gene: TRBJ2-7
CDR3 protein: CASSPGQASYEQYF
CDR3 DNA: TGTGCCAGCAGCCCGGGACAGGCCTCCTACGAGCAGTACTTC

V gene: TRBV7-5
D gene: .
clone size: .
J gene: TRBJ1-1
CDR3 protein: CARSHKKTTGMVAEAFF
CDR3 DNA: TGTGCCAGAAGCCACAAAAAAACGACAGGGATGGTCGCTGAAGCTTTCTTT

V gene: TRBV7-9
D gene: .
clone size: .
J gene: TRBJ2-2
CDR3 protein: CASSFRLPNTGELFF
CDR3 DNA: TGTGCCAGCAGCTTCAGATTACCGAACACCGGGGAGCTGTTTTTT

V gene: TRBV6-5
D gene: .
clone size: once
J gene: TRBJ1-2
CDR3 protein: CASSYSRADSIYGYTF
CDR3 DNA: TGTGCCAGCAGTTACTCACGCGCCGACTCGATTTATGGCTACACCTTC

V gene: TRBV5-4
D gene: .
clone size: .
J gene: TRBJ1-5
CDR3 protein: CASSRCNQPQHF
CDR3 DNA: TGTGCCAGCAGCCGATGCAATCAGCCCCAGCATTTT

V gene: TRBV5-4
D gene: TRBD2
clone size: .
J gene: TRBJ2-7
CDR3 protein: CASSFMGTSGNEQYF
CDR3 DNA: TGTGCCAGCAGCTTCATGGGGACTAGCGGGAACGAGCAGTACTTC

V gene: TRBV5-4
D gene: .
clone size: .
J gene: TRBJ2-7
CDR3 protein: CASSPAGSSYEQYF
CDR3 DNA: TGTGCCAGCAGCCCGGCAGGGAGCTCCTACGAGCAGTACTTC

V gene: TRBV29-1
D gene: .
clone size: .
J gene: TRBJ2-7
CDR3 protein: CSVEGDRQSSYEQYF
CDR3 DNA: TGCAGCGTTGAGGGGGACCGCCAGAGCTCCTACGAGCAGTACTTC

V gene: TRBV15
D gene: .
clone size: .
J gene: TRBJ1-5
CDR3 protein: CATSRGRPEPQHF
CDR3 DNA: TGTGCCACCAGCCGGGGAAGACCCGAGCCCCAGCATTTT

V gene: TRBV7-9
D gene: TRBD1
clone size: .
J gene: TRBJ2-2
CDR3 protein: CASMGEDRGGYSGELFF
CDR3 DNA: TGTGCCAGCATGGGAGAAGACAGGGGAGGATACTCCGGGGAGCTGTTTTTT

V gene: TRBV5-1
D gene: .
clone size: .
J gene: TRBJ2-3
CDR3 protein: CASSLGLGHPDTQYF
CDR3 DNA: TGCGCCAGCAGCTTGGGACTAGGCCACCCAGATACGCAGTATTTT

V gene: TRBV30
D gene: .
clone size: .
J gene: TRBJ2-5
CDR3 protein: CAWRKAAETQYF
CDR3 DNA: TGTGCCTGGAGGAAGGCGGCAGAGACCCAGTACTTC

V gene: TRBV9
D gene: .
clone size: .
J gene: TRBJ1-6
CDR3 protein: CASSVGAVDDSPLHF
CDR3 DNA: TGTGCCAGCAGCGTAGGGGCAGTGGATGACTCACCCCTCCACTTT

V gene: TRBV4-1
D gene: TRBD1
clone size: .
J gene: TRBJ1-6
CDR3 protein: CASSPGQGAPPLHF
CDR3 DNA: TGCGCCAGCAGCCCCGGACAGGGGGCTCCACCCCTCCACTTT

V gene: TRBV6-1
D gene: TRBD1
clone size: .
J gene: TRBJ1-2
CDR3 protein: CASGGTGENYGYTF
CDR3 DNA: TGTGCCAGCGGCGGGACAGGCGAAAATTATGGCTACACCTTC

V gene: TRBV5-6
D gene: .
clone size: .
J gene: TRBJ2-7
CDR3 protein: CASSVGDYEQYF
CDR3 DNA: TGTGCCAGCAGCGTGGGAGATTACGAGCAGTACTTC

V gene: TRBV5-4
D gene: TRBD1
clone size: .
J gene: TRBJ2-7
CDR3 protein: CASRLNRGEVYEQYF
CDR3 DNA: TGTGCCAGCAGACTAAACAGGGGCGAGGTCTACGAGCAGTACTTC

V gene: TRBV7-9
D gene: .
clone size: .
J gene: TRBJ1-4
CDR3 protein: CASSINEKLFF
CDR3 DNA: TGTGCCAGCAGTATTAATGAAAAACTGTTTTTT

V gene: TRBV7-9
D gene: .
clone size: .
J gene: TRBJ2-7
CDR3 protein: CASSFGSYEQYF
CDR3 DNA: TGTGCCAGCAGCTTTGGCTCCTACGAGCAGTACTTC

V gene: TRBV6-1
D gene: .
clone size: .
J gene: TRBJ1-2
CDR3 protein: CASSEGLFYGYTF
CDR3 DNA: TGTGCCAGCAGTGAGGGGTTGTTCTATGGCTACACCTTC